The 10 T cell receptor beta chains below were found in one sample sequenced in a study of T cells in Graves' hyperthyroidism and ophthalmopathy. RNA transcripts gave rise to amplified TCR beta CDR3 regions. With the HTBI primer set, the TCR CDR3 went through a first round of RT-PCR. TCRdb recomputed calls from the multiplex PCR reads with MiXCR, one row per CDR3 protein. Among about 590,000 distinct CDR3 sequences, around a sixth were seen once, and the ten largest hold under 7.5%. Sequenced sample: blood. Receptor source: a woman aged 25 to 39 with Graves' hyperthyroidism.

On this clonotype itself: Being one base from a much bigger clone, this may be a read error. V gene TRBV29-1 combines with J gene TRBJ2-2; D may be TRBD1 or TRBD2 (6 bases each). Germline CDR1 reads SQVTM; CDR2 reads ANQGSEA. The CDR3 runs to 15 residues. With 6 bases removed from V and 0 bases from J, the gap between germline ends came to 14 bases. The CDR3 is CSVRGASANTGELFF. CDR3 nucleotide sequence: TGCAGCGTAAGGGGGGCTAGCGCGAACACCGGGGAGCTGTTTTTT.

This chain joins TRBV6-2 or TRBV6-3 and TRBJ2-7, with D hard to call. The CDR3 runs to 13 residues. The germline V gene encodes CDR1 MNHEY and CDR2 SVGEGT. Trimming removed 0 bases at V and 3 bases at J, with 6 bases between. The CDR3 loop reads CASSYSGNYEQYF. The CDR3 bases are TGTGCCAGCAGTTACTCGGGAAACTACGAGCAGTACTTC.

This clonotype was counted at least ten times. The chain recombines TRBV20-1 with TRBJ2-3; tentatively, D is TRBD2 (6 bases). Between the trimmed V and J ends, which lost 3 bases and 1 base, there was a span of 14 bases. Germline CDR1 reads DFQATT; CDR2 reads SNEGSKA (reference sequence). The CDR3 covers 15 residues. CDR3 DNA sequence: TGCAGTGCTAGCTGGAGGGAGAGAGGCACAGATACGCAGTATTTT. This sequence encodes CSASWRERGTDTQYF.

This clonotype has at least ten counts. The chain couples TRBV5-1 to TRBJ2-1, with 7 positions matching TRBD1. Germline trimming cut 0 bases from V and 3 bases from J; bases unmatched to any gene: 3. Germline V gives CDR1 SGHRS, CDR2 YFSETQ. This CDR3 has 15 residues. The CDR3 reads CASSLVGGVYNEQFF. Here the CDR3 DNA reads TGCGCCAGCAGCTTGGTAGGGGGCGTCTACAATGAGCAGTTCTTC. Drawing the rest from reference TRBV5-1 and TRBJ2-1, the complete variable domain is KAGVTQTPRYLIKTRGQQVTLSCSPISGHRSVSWYQQTPGQGLQFLFEYFSETQRNKGNFPGRFSGRQFSNSRSEMNVSTLELGDSALYLCASSLVGGVYNEQFFGPGTRLTVL.

Many counts were recorded for this clonotype. The J gene is TRBJ2-1, the V gene TRBV20-1; D is ambiguous. This CDR3 spans 11 amino acids. The V end lost 8 bases, the J end lost 6 bases, and 11 bases lay between the germline ends. Germline V gene lookup returns CDR1 DFQATT and CDR2 SNEGSKA (reference sequence). For the CDR3, the DNA is TGCAGTACCAACGTTATCAATGAGCAGTTCTTC. It specifies CSTNVINEQFF.

The chain couples TRBV28 to TRBJ1-2; D call uncertain. V was pared by 2 bases and J by 7 bases, with 17 bases between. Germline V lookup: CDR1 MDHEN, CDR2 SYDVKM. The CDR3 has 15 amino acids. The CDR3 spells CASSLLGLGYAGYTF. The CDR3 coding sequence is TGTGCCAGCAGTTTACTTGGTTTGGGGTATGCTGGCTACACCTTC.

This clonotype has at least ten counts. The junction shows a germline mismatch at one end, possibly a read error. The chain joins TRBV6-5 to TRBJ2-1; 12 bases align to TRBD2. CDR1 is MNHEY and CDR2 is SVGAGI in the germline V gene. The CDR3 extends over 16 amino acids. DNA of the CDR3: TGTGCCGGCAGTTACGGCCCTAGCGGGAGGGCCGATGAGCAGTTCTTC. Its protein product is CAGSYGPSGRADEQFF.

The chain joins TRBV4-1 to TRBJ1-1, with a possible D match to TRBD1 (5 bases). The ends were cut back, 2 bases at V and 10 bases at J, with 17 bases in the middle. Germline V gene sequence: CDR1 MGHRA, CDR2 YSYEKL. The CDR3 has 14 residues. The DNA of the CDR3 is TGCGCCAGCAGCCAAACCGGGACGGCCCTCGGAGCTTTCTTT. Translation gives CASSQTGTALGAFF.

This clonotype was picked up many times. The V call is TRBV29-1, the J call TRBJ2-1; TRBD2 is a possible D gene (7 bases). V was clipped by 1 base and J by 4 bases, with 14 bases between them. The CDR3 spans 15 residues. Germline values: CDR1 SQVTM, CDR2 ANQGSEA. CDR3 protein: CSVEGGGAAYNEQFF. The CDR3, as DNA: TGCAGCGTTGAAGGGGGGGGGGCCGCATACAATGAGCAGTTCTTC.

In this sample, this clonotype turned up many times. The chain joins TRBV27 to TRBJ2-1; D call uncertain. Trimming shortened V by 6 bases and J by 7 bases, and 19 bases separated the two germline ends. CDR3 length equals 15 residues. Germline CDR1 MNHEY, CDR2 SMNVEV (reference sequence). In nucleotides, the CDR3 is TGTGCCAGCAGCCCCGGGTTAGTTGGCTCAAATGAGCAGTTCTTC. It yields the protein CASSPGLVGSNEQFF.